This passage covers 22 T cell receptor beta chains from one sample sequenced in a study of blood T cells in healthy people across ages. Using a J-beta primer mix together with a sample-barcoded 5' primer, a second PCR was run for roughly 6 to 12 cycles. TCRdb independently ran MiXCR on the 5' RACE reads; one entry per CDR3 protein. The sample carries 600,000 to 800,000 distinct CDR3 sequences, around 20% recorded once. The sequencing sample was made of blood. The receptors originated from a man between 65 and 85 years old in good health.

This clonotype was detected a few times. CDR3 in amino acids: CASSWQGREEDTQYF. In DNA form, the CDR3 reads TGTGCCAGCAGCTGGCAGGGCCGGGAGGAAGATACGCAGTATTTT. The chain uses TRBV5-5 and TRBJ2-3, with 7 bases lining up with TRBD2. Unmatched junction bases numbered 9, after V lost 3 bases and J lost 5 bases. The CDR3 has 15 residues. Germline CDR1 is SGHKS and CDR2 is YYEKEE (reference sequence).

This clonotype was seen only a few times. This chain links TRBV24-1 with TRBJ2-1; the match to TRBD1 covers 8 bases. V shed 0 bases and J 7 bases; nucleotides not matched to a gene: 4. The CDR3 is 15 residues long. Germline lookup yields CDR1 KGHDR and CDR2 SFDVKD. CDR3 nucleotides: TGTGCCACCAGTGATTTGCAGGGGGCGGTGAATGAGCAGTTCTTC. It encodes CATSDLQGAVNEQFF.

The chain recombines TRBV3-1 with TRBJ2-7; TRBD2 matches 9 bases. Germline CDR1 is LGHDT and CDR2 is YNNKEL (reference sequence). This CDR3 region has 16 residues. With 5 bases clipped from V and 4 bases from J, the junction kept 12 bases outside the gene matches. Here the CDR3 reads CASSSTWSSGKYEQYF. As DNA, the CDR3 is TGTGCCAGCAGCTCGACTTGGTCTAGCGGGAAATACGAGCAGTACTTC.

This rearrangement joins TRBV15 to TRBJ2-3, with 7 bases aligning to TRBD2. This CDR3 comprises 15 residues. The germline CDR1 and CDR2 sequences are LNHNV and YYDKDF (reference sequence). J was trimmed by 9 bases and V by 0 bases; bases with no gene match: 9. The CDR3 protein is CATSRDVGGRETQYF. The CDR3 DNA sequence: TGTGCCACCAGCAGAGATGTTGGCGGGAGAGAGACGCAGTATTTT.

This chain joins TRBV28 and TRBJ2-3; tentatively, D is TRBD1 or TRBD2 (5 bases each). Trimming pared 3 bases from V and 1 base from J, leaving 14 bases between. Germline CDR1 is MDHEN and CDR2 is SYDVKM. The CDR3 loop spans 16 amino acids. CDR3: CASSLSGGWGTDTQYF. The CDR3 DNA sequence: TGTGCCAGCAGTTTGTCTGGGGGTTGGGGCACAGATACGCAGTATTTT.

The rearrangement links TRBV5-5 to TRBJ2-7; possibly TRBD2 for D (5 bases). The germline V gene has CDR1 SGHKS and CDR2 YYEKEE (reference sequence). The CDR3 is 13 residues long. The germline V and J ends were trimmed by 4 bases and 7 bases, with 15 bases remaining between them. CDR3 amino acids: CASSPTWTGEQYF. DNA of the CDR3: TGTGCCAGCAGCCCTACCTGGACGGGAGAGCAGTACTTC. Using reference TRBV5-5 and TRBJ2-7 for the parts outside the CDR3, the full variable domain is DAGVTQSPTHLIKTRGQQVTLRCSPISGHKSVSWYQQVLGQGPQFIFQYYEKEERGRGNFPDRFSARQFPNYSSELNVNALLLGDSALYLCASSPTWTGEQYFGPGTRLTVT.

In regard to this clonotype: Germline is not matched at one junction end, which may reflect a read error. The chain is built from TRBV7-2 and TRBJ2-7; D is perhaps TRBD1 or TRBD2 (5 bases each). Germline CDR1 reads SGHTA; CDR2 reads FQGNSA. This CDR3 comprises 13 residues. The CDR3 loop is CASSMPGPYVQYF. The CDR3 DNA reads TGTGCCAGCAGCATGCCGGGGCCTTACGTGCAGTACTTC.

V and J are TRBV5-1 and TRBJ1-4, with a weak D call TRBD1 (5 bases). The V gene's germline CDR1 is SGHRS and CDR2 YFSETQ. The V gene lost 5 bases and the J gene lost 8 bases, with 19 bases spanning the gap. The CDR3 is 15 amino acids. The CDR3 DNA sequence: TGCGCCAGCAGTTCAGGGTCTCAGGTCGGGGAAAAACTGTTTTTT. This translates into CASSSGSQVGEKLFF. Supplemented by reference TRBV5-1 and TRBJ1-4, the full variable domain reads KAGVTQTPRYLIKTRGQQVTLSCSPISGHRSVSWYQQTPGQGLQFLFEYFSETQRNKGNFPGRFSGRQFSNSRSEMNVSTLELGDSALYLCASSSGSQVGEKLFFGSGTQLSVL.

Only a few counts were recorded for this clonotype. V and J are TRBV13 and TRBJ2-1; 9 nucleotides align to TRBD2. The J call is uncertain, as TRBJ2-5 better fits the DNA end. This CDR3 contains 15 residues. The germline gives CDR1 PRHDT, CDR2 FYEKMQ (reference sequence). The CDR3 sequence: CASSRLAETKETQYF. CDR3 DNA sequence: TGTGCCAGCAGTCGACTAGCGGAAACCAAAGAGACCCAGTACTTC.

This clonotype has only a few counts. The chain links TRBV20-1 to TRBJ2-2, with a possible D match to TRBD1 (5 bases). The CDR3 sequence is 13 residues long. The germline CDR1 and CDR2 sequences are DFQATT and SNEGSKA (reference sequence). V lost 1 base, J lost 6 bases, and 9 bases lay in between. The DNA for the CDR3 is TGCAGTGCTAGAGGGGGCTCACCCGGGGAGCTGTTTTTT. Translation gives CSARGGSPGELFF.

Many counts were recorded for this clonotype. The genes are TRBV7-9 and TRBJ2-4; D is unclear. The germline gives CDR1 SEHNR, CDR2 FQNEAQ (reference sequence). With 5 bases removed from V and 8 bases from J, the gap between germline ends came to 10 bases. The CDR3 sequence is 12 residues long. The CDR3 DNA is TGTGCCAGCAGCCCTAACGCGGACATTCAGTACTTC. It codes for CASSPNADIQYF. The full variable domain, its missing parts supplied by reference TRBV7-9 and TRBJ2-4, is DTGVSQNPRHKITKRGQNVTFRCDPISEHNRLYWYRQTLGQGPEFLTYFQNEAQLEKSRLLSDRFSAERPKGSFSTLEIQRTEQGDSAMYLCASSPNADIQYFGAGTRLSVL.

This clonotype was observed a few times. This rearrangement joins TRBV7-2 to TRBJ2-1; D is unclear. The CDR3 covers 15 residues. Germline values: CDR1 SGHTA, CDR2 FQGNSA. With 3 bases removed from V and 9 bases from J, the gap between germline ends came to 18 bases. The CDR3 here is CASSFKGGAPFEQFF. The CDR3 nucleotides read TGTGCCAGCAGCTTTAAGGGTGGTGCCCCCTTTGAGCAGTTCTTC.

This clonotype was recorded only once. The CDR3, as DNA: TGCAGCGTTGAAGGACAGGCGTTCTACAATGAGCAGTTCTTC. Translation: CSVEGQAFYNEQFF. The chain couples TRBV29-1 to TRBJ2-1; a weak D match, TRBD1 (6 bases). Germline assignment: CDR1 SQVTM and CDR2 ANQGSEA. V lost 1 base and J 3 bases, leaving 10 bases between the germline ends. CDR3 size: 14 residues.

As for this clonotype: This CDR3 fails to terminate in the conserved phenylalanine or tryptophan, so it likely reflects a read error. The CDR3 nucleotides are TGTGCCAGCAGTTTTGCCGGTAGCGGGAGGGCCCCCACAGATACGCAGTATGTT. Amino acid sequence: CASSFAGSGRAPTDTQYV. J is TRBJ2-3 and V is TRBV28; TRBD2 aligns across 11 bases. Germline loops: CDR1 MDHEN, CDR2 SYDVKM. V trimming: 3 bases; J trimming: 2 bases; junction bases outside the gene matches: 10. This CDR3 contains 18 residues.

The CDR3 reads CASSPRSGAGELFF. CDR3 nucleotide sequence: TGTGCCAGCTCACCAAGATCGGGGGCCGGGGAGCTGTTTTTT. This chain joins TRBV18 and TRBJ2-2; D perhaps matches TRBD2 (6 bases). CDR1 KGHSH and CDR2 LQKENI come from the germline V gene. This CDR3 has 14 residues. V was trimmed by 2 bases and J by 6 bases, leaving 10 bases between them.

The chain has TRBV6-4 and TRBJ2-3; D remains unclear. CDR3 length equals 13 residues. In germline, CDR1 is MRHNA, CDR2 SNTAGT. V was clipped by 7 bases and J by 0 bases, with 8 bases between them. CDR3 nucleotide sequence: TGTGCCAGCACCGTACTCAGCACAGATACGCAGTATTTT. Encoded protein: CASTVLSTDTQYF.

This clonotype was seen a handful of times. This chain links TRBV19 with TRBJ2-1; D unclear. The germline CDR1 and CDR2 sequences are LNHDA and SQIVND (reference sequence). The CDR3 contains 14 residues. The germline V and J ends were trimmed by 8 bases and 0 bases, with 11 bases remaining between them. In DNA form, the CDR3 reads TGTGCCAGTGGCCCCAGAAGCTCCTACAATGAGCAGTTCTTC. Its protein is CASGPRSSYNEQFF.

This clonotype showed up many times. At one of its ends the junction is not consistent with the germline gene, which may arise from a read error. CDR3 protein: CASSIAGGPYNEQFF. The CDR3 DNA reads as TGTGCCAGCAGCATAGCGGGAGGGCCCTACAATGAGCAGTTCTTC. The V and J genes are TRBV7-2 and TRBJ2-1; 11 bases are shared with TRBD2. Per the germline V gene, CDR1 is SGHTA and CDR2 is FQGNSA. CDR3 size: 15 residues.

A single count supports this clonotype. The J gene is TRBJ2-1, the V gene TRBV3-1; 7 positions match TRBD2. V lost 4 bases, J lost 0 bases, and 3 bases stayed unmatched. Germline V lookup: CDR1 LGHDT, CDR2 YNNKEL (reference sequence). The CDR3 is 15 amino acids. The CDR3 region is CASSPGTISYNEQFF. The DNA for the CDR3 is TGTGCCAGCAGCCCCGGGACTATCTCCTACAATGAGCAGTTCTTC.

This clonotype was picked up a small number of times. The chain employs TRBV20-1 and TRBJ2-1, with TRBD1 identical over 10 bases. The DNA end lines up better with TRBJ2-5; the J call may be wrong. The V gene's germline CDR1 is DFQATT and CDR2 SNEGSKA (reference sequence). CDR3 size: 15 residues. This CDR3 reads CSAPPAGTGEETQYF. Written as DNA, the CDR3 is TGCAGTGCTCCCCCGGCCGGGACAGGGGAAGAGACCCAGTACTTC.

The genes are TRBV25-1 and TRBJ2-5, with 13 bases aligning to TRBD2. The J call could be wrong; TRBJ2-1 is a better fit for the DNA end. This CDR3 is 16 amino acids long. Germline V gives CDR1 MGHDK, CDR2 SYGVNS. In nucleotides, the CDR3 is TGTGCCAGCAGTGATCCGACTAGCGGGAGGCCCAGTGAGCAGTTCTTC. Translated, it gives CASSDPTSGRPSEQFF.

The chain employs TRBV5-5 and TRBJ2-5; the match to TRBD1 covers 8 bases. Matching the DNA end better, TRBJ2-7 makes the J call doubtful. The V gene's germline CDR1 is SGHKS and CDR2 YYEKEE (reference sequence). CDR3 length equals 15 residues. CDR3 amino acids: CASSLSQGALVEQYF. CDR3 coding DNA: TGTGCCAGCAGCCTGTCGCAGGGGGCGTTGGTCGAGCAGTACTTC.